These 5 T cell receptor beta chains share one sample of origin, sequenced in a study of control samples from healthy donors and cancer patients. Some clones are missing from TCRdb's copy, which holds only in-frame ones; the method was immunoSEQ multiplex PCR. The sample holds around 150,000 clones, 85% to 90% seen once. Input material: blood. The receptors were sampled from a man aged 25-40 years in good health.

V and J are TRBV29-1 and TRBJ2-6; D gene uncertain. CDR1 and CDR2 (germline): SQVTM, ANQGSEA. The CDR3 totals 14 residues. V gave up 3 bases and J gave up 0 bases, with 6 bases separating them. CDR3 nucleotides: TGCAGCGTTGATGGCAGCTCTGGGGCCAACGTCCTGACTTTC. This encodes CSVDGSSGANVLTF.

The chain joins TRBV29-1 to TRBJ1-1, with a tentative D call TRBD1 (6 bases). The CDR3 runs to 13 residues. The germline V gene has CDR1 SQVTM and CDR2 ANQGSEA. The V end was cut by 5 bases, the J end by 2 bases, with 12 bases between. The CDR3 region has the DNA TGCAGCGTTCTCAGGGGCTTCAACACTGAAGCTTTCTTT. This encodes CSVLRGFNTEAFF.

The rearrangement links TRBV7-2 to TRBJ2-5; D may correspond to TRBD1 or TRBD2 (6 bases each). V was pared by 6 bases and J by 5 bases, with 10 bases between. The CDR3 length is 12 residues. Germline CDR1 SGHTA, CDR2 FQGNSA. This CDR3 is CASRGGLETQYF. The CDR3 region has the DNA TGTGCCAGCAGAGGGGGGTTGGAGACCCAGTACTTC.

CDR3: CASSNSRGNKAREQYF. CDR3 in DNA: TGTGCCAGCAGTAACAGCAGGGGGAATAAGGCTCGCGAGCAGTACTTC. The chain has TRBV27 and TRBJ2-7, with 7 bases fitting TRBD1. V lost 5 bases and J lost 6; bases outside the gene matches: 16. The CDR3 extends over 16 amino acids. Germline CDR1 and CDR2: MNHEY and SMNVEV (reference sequence).

The rearrangement joins TRBV5-6 to TRBJ2-1, with 11 bases identical to TRBD2. Germline V gives CDR1 SGHDT, CDR2 YYEEEE. With V trimmed by 4 bases and J by 0 bases, 6 bases remained unmatched. This CDR3 contains 17 residues. The CDR3 spells CASSGTSGGGSYNEQFF. For the CDR3, the DNA is TGTGCCAGCAGCGGGACTAGCGGAGGGGGCTCCTACAATGAGCAGTTCTTC.